The rows below give T cell receptor beta chains drawn from one sample of a study of T cells in Graves' hyperthyroidism and ophthalmopathy. TCRdb redid the calling of the multiplex PCR reads with MiXCR, one entry per CDR3 protein. Here the sample spans roughly 170,000 distinct CDR3 sequences, about 15% being singletons. What was sequenced was blood. The origin of the receptors is a woman between 50 and 59 years old with Graves' hyperthyroidism. CDR3s include the opening cysteine and the closing phenylalanine or tryptophan. D genes are given only for firm matches. The size field is filled for only some rows; it gives once, few, many or a size class.

j_gene | v_gene | abundance | d_gene | CDR3nt | CDR3aa
TRBJ2-5 | TRBV5-4 | NA | TRBD2 | TGTGCCAGCAGCCGGGACTACCGAGCCAAGGAGACCCAGTACTTC | CASSRDYRAKETQYF
TRBJ1-2 | TRBV5-1 | NA | TRBD1 | TGCGCCAGCAGCCTAAGGACAGGGCAGGGCTATGGCTACACCTTC | CASSLRTGQGYGYTF
TRBJ2-7 | TRBV20-1 | many | TRBD1 | TGCAGTGCTAGAGATTGGGGACAGGGGGCTCCAATTCACTACGAGCAGTACTTC | CSARDWGQGAPIHYEQYF
TRBJ2-7 | TRBV20-1 | NA | NA | TGCAGTGCTAGAGGGCAGGCCCACTACGAGCAGTACTTC | CSARGQAHYEQYF
TRBJ2-1 | TRBV11-3 | many | NA | TGTGCCAGCAGCCCCCGACTTGGGCGTGAGCAGTTCTTC | CASSPRLGREQFF
TRBJ2-7 | TRBV27 | many | TRBD2 | TGTGCCAGCAGGGGACTAGCGGGCGTCAGATCCTACGAGCAGTACTTC | CASRGLAGVRSYEQYF
TRBJ2-1 | TRBV15 | many | NA | TGTGCCACCAGCAGAGTTCTCGGGACCGCACGACAGTTCTTC | CATSRVLGTARQFF
TRBJ2-3 | TRBV10-3 | many | TRBD2 | TGTGCCATCAGTGACCCCCGCGGGGGGGGTTACACAGATACGCAGTATTTT | CAISDPRGGGYTDTQYF
TRBJ1-2 | TRBV27 | many | TRBD1 | TGTGCCAGCAGGCCCGGGACAGGGTATGGCTACACCTTC | CASRPGTGYGYTF
TRBJ2-6 | TRBV5-1 | many | NA | TGCGCCAGCAGCTTGTCAGGTGGGGCCAACGTCCTGACTTTC | CASSLSGGANVLTF
TRBJ1-2 | TRBV6-2/TRBV6-3 | NA | NA | TGTGCCAGCAGTTACTCCGTTGGGGACGCAGCTAACTATGGCTACACCTTC | CASSYSVGDAANYGYTF
TRBJ2-3 | TRBV3-1 | many | TRBD2 | TGTGCCAGCAGCCTAGGGGTAGCGGGGGCGGATACGCAGTATTTT | CASSLGVAGADTQYF
TRBJ2-3 | TRBV7-3 | many | NA | TGTGCCAGCAGCTTAATTGGAGCAAGAACAGATACGCAGTATTTT | CASSLIGARTDTQYF
TRBJ1-2 | TRBV7-2 | many | NA | TGTGCCAGCAGCTTCGGACTCCCCCCTAACTATGGCTACACCTTC | CASSFGLPPNYGYTF
TRBJ1-2 | TRBV12-3/TRBV12-4 | many | TRBD1 | TGTGCCAGCAACATTCTTGGGACAGGGGTCTTCTACACCTTC | CASNILGTGVFYTF
TRBJ1-2 | TRBV6-1 | many | NA | TGTGCCAGCAGTTCCCCCCAGGGGCCTAACTATGGCTACACCTTC | CASSSPQGPNYGYTF
TRBJ1-4 | TRBV2 | many | NA | TGTGCCAGCAGCGAGGTCGGGACGGGGGCTGCAACTAATGAAAAACTGTTTTTT | CASSEVGTGAATNEKLFF
TRBJ2-2 | TRBV6-2/TRBV6-3 | NA | TRBD2 | TGTGCCAGCGGAAGTAGCGGGAGAGGCGGGGAGCTGTTTTTT | CASGSSGRGGELFF
TRBJ1-1 | TRBV29-1 | many | NA | TGCAGCGTTATGAGGCCTTCGCTGAACACTGAAGCTTTCTTT | CSVMRPSLNTEAFF
TRBJ1-3 | TRBV7-2 | many | TRBD1 | TGTGCCAGCAGCTCAGCAGGGGGCGGATTGACTGGAAACACCATATATTTT | CASSSAGGGLTGNTIYF
TRBJ2-1 | TRBV18 | many | TRBD1 | TGTGCCAGCTCACCCCGACAGGGCACGGGGCAGTTCTTC | CASSPRQGTGQFF
TRBJ1-6 | TRBV9 | many | NA | TGTGCCAGCAGCTCCCCCAGGGGACTCGATGTCAATTCACCCCTCCACTTT | CASSSPRGLDVNSPLHF
TRBJ2-2 | TRBV5-1 | many | TRBD1 | TGCGCCAGCAGCCATCCGACCGACAGGGGGCAGGCCGGGGAGCTGTTTTTT | CASSHPTDRGQAGELFF
TRBJ1-1 | TRBV7-3 | many | NA | TGTGCCAGCAGCTTAACGCCCCTCGGTGAAGCTTTCTTT | CASSLTPLGEAFF
TRBJ2-6 | TRBV12-3/TRBV12-4 | many | NA | TGTGCCAGCAGTTTAGCAGGGGTGGGCTCTGGGGCCAACGTCCTGACTTTC | CASSLAGVGSGANVLTF
TRBJ1-2 | TRBV24-1 | many | NA | TGTGCCACCAGTGCGGGGAATGGCTACACCTTC | CATSAGNGYTF
TRBJ2-2 | TRBV12-3/TRBV12-4 | NA | NA | TGTGCCAGCAGTTCAGGCACCGGGGAGCTGCTTTTT | CASSSGTGELLF
TRBJ2-2 | TRBV19 | many | NA | TGTGCCATCCGGGAAGCATCCGGGGAGCTGTTTTTT | CAIREASGELFF
TRBJ2-7 | TRBV6-2/TRBV6-3 | once | TRBD2 | TGTGCCAGCAGACGCCACCGTAGCGGGGGTGAATCCTACGAGCAGTACTTC | CASRRHRSGGESYEQYF
TRBJ2-1 | TRBV30 | NA | TRBD2 | TGTGCCTGGACGCCAAGCGGGGGTGGGTCCTACAATGAGCAGTTCTTC | CAWTPSGGGSYNEQFF
TRBJ2-2 | TRBV12-3/TRBV12-4 | many | TRBD1 | TGTGCCACAGTGGACAGGGTTCCCGGGGAGCTGTTTTTT | CATVDRVPGELFF
TRBJ1-2 | TRBV19 | few | TRBD1 | TGTGCCAGTAGCCTAGGACAGGATGGCTACACCTTC | CASSLGQDGYTF